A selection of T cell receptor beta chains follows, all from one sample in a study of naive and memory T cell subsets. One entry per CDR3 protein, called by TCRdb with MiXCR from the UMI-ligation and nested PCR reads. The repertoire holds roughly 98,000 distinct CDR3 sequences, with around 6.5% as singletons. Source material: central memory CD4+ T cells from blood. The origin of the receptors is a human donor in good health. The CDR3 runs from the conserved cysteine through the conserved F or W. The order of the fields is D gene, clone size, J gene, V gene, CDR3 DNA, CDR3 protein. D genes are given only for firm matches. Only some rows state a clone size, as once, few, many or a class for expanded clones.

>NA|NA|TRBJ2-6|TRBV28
TGTGCCAGCAGTAACGCCGCCTCTGGGGCCAACGTCCTGACTTTC
CASSNAASGANVLTF
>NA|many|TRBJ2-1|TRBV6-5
TGTGCCAGCAGCCCGGACTCAAGCTCCTACAATGAGCAGTTCTTC
CASSPDSSSYNEQFF
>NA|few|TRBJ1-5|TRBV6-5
TGTGCCAGTCAGGGAGGGGTCAGTCAGCCCCAGCATTTT
CASQGGVSQPQHF
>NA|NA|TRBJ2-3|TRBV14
TGTGCCAGCAGCGTATCTAGCGTCTATACGCAGTATTTT
CASSVSSVYTQYF
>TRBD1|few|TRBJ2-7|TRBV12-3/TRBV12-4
TGTGCCAGCGCCGCGGGACAGGGACACTACGAGCAGTACTTC
CASAAGQGHYEQYF
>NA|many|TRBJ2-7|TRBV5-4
TGTGCCAGCAGCTTGGCCATCGAGGGATCCGAGCAGTACTTC
CASSLAIEGSEQYF
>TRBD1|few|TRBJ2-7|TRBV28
TGTGCCAGCCTACAGGGGGCGCCCCGGTACGAGCAGTACTTC
CASLQGAPRYEQYF
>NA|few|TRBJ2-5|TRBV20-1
TGCAGTGCTAGCAACTGGGGATACCTAAAAGAGACCCAGTACTTC
CSASNWGYLKETQYF
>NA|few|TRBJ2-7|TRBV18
TGTGCCAGCTCACCTTCGGTAACAGGAGATTCCTACGAGCAGTACTTC
CASSPSVTGDSYEQYF
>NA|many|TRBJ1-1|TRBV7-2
TGTGCCAGCACCCCCCCCCCAGGGGAAGCTTTCTTT
CASTPPPGEAFF
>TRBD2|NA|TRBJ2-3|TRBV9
TGTGCCAGCAGCAACCTTGGGGCTAGCGGGAGGGTGACAGATACGCAGTATTTT
CASSNLGASGRVTDTQYF
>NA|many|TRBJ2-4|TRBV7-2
TGTGCCAGCAGCTTAGAACCATCGGCGACATTTCAGTACTTC
CASSLEPSATFQYF
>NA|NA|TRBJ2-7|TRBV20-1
TGCAGTGCTGGAACTAGCTCCTACGAGCAGTACTTC
CSAGTSSYEQYF
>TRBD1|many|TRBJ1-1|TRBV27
TGTGCCAGCAGTTTAGGAGTCCAGGGGGCGAACACTGAAGCTTTCTTT
CASSLGVQGANTEAFF
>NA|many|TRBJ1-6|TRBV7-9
TGTGCCAGCAGCTTATTAGGGACGGATAATTCACCCCTCCACTTT
CASSLLGTDNSPLHF
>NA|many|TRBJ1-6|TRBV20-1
TGCAGTGCTAGTCCAGGGGTCAGTTCACCCCTCCACTTT
CSASPGVSSPLHF
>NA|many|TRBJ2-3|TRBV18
TGTGCCAGCTCCCACGCCCAGACAGATACGCAGTATTTT
CASSHAQTDTQYF
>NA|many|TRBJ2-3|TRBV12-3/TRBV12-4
TGTGCCAGCAGCCCCGACCGGGGGGATACGCAGTATTTT
CASSPDRGDTQYF
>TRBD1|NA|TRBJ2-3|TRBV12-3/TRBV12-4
TGTGCCAGCAGTATTTGGACAGGATCCACAGATACGCAGTATTTT
CASSIWTGSTDTQYF
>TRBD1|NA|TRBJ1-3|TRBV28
TGTGCCAGCAGAGCCAGGGGGACGGGAGGAAACACCATATATTTT
CASRARGTGGNTIYF
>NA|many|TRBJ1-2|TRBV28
TGTGCCAGCAGTTTCAGACCCTATGGCTACACCTTC
CASSFRPYGYTF
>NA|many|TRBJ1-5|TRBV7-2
TGTGCCAGCAGCTTAGTCGGAACGACGGGCAATCAGCCCCAGCATTTT
CASSLVGTTGNQPQHF
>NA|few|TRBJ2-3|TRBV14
TGTGCCAGCAGCTTACCGGGACTCAAAAAGTATTTT
CASSLPGLKKYF
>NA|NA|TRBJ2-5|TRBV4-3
TGCGCCAGCAGCCAATACTTCCGGGGGAACCAAGAGACCCAGTACTTC
CASSQYFRGNQETQYF
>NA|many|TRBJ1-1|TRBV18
TGTGCCAGCTTTGATGTAGGGTATGAAGCTTTCTTT
CASFDVGYEAFF
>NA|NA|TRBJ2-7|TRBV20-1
TGCAGTGCTAGTCTGGCAACGAGGCAGTACTTC
CSASLATRQYF
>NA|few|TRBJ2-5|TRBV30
TGTGCCTGGAGTGGTGGACTACAAGAGACCCAGTACTTC
CAWSGGLQETQYF
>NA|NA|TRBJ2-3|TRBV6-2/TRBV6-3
TGTGCCAGCAGTCGGGACGCCTACAGCACAGATACGCAGTATTTT
CASSRDAYSTDTQYF
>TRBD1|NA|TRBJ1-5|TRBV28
TGTGCCAGCAGTTCCGGGACAGGGGTTTTGGGTCAGCCCCAGCATTTT
CASSSGTGVLGQPQHF
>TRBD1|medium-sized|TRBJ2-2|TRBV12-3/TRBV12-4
TGTGCCAGCAGTTTCACAGGGGGCCGGGGAACCGGGGAGCTGTTTTTT
CASSFTGGRGTGELFF
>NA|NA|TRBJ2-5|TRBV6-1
TGTGCCAGCAGTGACCCGCTGATTATTCGAGAGACCCAGTACTTC
CASSDPLIIRETQYF
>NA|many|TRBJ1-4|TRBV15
TGTGCCACCAGCAGACCATCCGGGGGTCAAGAAAAACTGTTTTTT
CATSRPSGGQEKLFF
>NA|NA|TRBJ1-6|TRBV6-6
TGTGCCAGCAGTTACCCTTCGGGGGGGTCAGTAAGCAATTCACCCCTCCACTTT
CASSYPSGGSVSNSPLHF
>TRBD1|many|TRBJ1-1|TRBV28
TGTGCCAGCAGTTTTAGCTGGACCCGGGACAGGCGAAACACTGAAGCTTTCTTT
CASSFSWTRDRRNTEAFF
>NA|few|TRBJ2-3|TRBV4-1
TGCGCCAGCAGCCATGTGGGGCGGGCCCGGGGGGATACGCAGTATTTT
CASSHVGRARGDTQYF
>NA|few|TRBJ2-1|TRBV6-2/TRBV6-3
TGTGCCAGCAGTTACTCGAATGTTCCTAGAGTTCGGGAGCAGTTCTTC
CASSYSNVPRVREQFF
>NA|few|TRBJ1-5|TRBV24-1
TGTGCCACCGGCGGGGGCAATCAGCCCCAGCATTTT
CATGGGNQPQHF
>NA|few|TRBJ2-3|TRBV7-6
TGTGCCAGTAAAGACCCACACACAGATACGCAGTATTTT
CASKDPHTDTQYF
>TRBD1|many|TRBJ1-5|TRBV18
TGTGCCAGCACGACAGGGGGCGGTCAGCCCCAGCATTTT
CASTTGGGQPQHF
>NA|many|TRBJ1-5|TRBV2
TGTGCCAGCACCGAAGACAGACTTAGCAATCAGCCCCAGCATTTT
CASTEDRLSNQPQHF
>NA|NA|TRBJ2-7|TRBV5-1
TGCGCCAGCAGCTTGGACCCCCCTGGGGGAGGATCCTACGAGCAGTACTTC
CASSLDPPGGGSYEQYF
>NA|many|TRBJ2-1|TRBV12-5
TGTGCTAGTGGCTTGGAGATCAGAGACAATGAGCAGTTCTTC
CASGLEIRDNEQFF
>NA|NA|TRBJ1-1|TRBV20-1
TGCAGTGCTAGTTTGGCGGGGGGAATCATGAACACTGAAGCTTTCTTT
CSASLAGGIMNTEAFF
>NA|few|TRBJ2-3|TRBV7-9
TGTGCCAGCAGCTTCTTAGGCGGGATGTCCGGAAATACGCAGTATTTT
CASSFLGGMSGNTQYF
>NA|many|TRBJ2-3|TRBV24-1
TGTGCCACCAGTGACCCTAGTGAACGCACAGATACGCAGTATTTT
CATSDPSERTDTQYF
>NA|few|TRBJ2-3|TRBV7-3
TGTGCCAGCAGCTTAAGGGCACTCCCAGGACGAACAGATACGCAGTATTTT
CASSLRALPGRTDTQYF
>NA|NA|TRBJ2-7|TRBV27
TGTGCCAGCAGTGCCAAAACAGGGCTAGGCGAGCAGTACTTC
CASSAKTGLGEQYF
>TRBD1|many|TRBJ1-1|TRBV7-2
TGTGCCAGCAGCTTAGAGGGGGCCAGCGGTAGGGCTTTCTTT
CASSLEGASGRAFF
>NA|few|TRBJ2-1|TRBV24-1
TGTGCCACCAGTGATCCCGGGACTTCGACAATAGGGCAGTTCTTC
CATSDPGTSTIGQFF
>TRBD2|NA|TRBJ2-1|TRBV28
TGTGCCAGCAGTCCCAGACTAGCGGGGGGGATCTACAATGAGCAGTTCTTC
CASSPRLAGGIYNEQFF
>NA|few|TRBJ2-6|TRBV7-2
TGTGCCAGCAGCTTACAGGCCTTATCTGGGGCCAACGTCCTGACTTTC
CASSLQALSGANVLTF
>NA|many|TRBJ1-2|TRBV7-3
TGTGCCAGCAGCTTATCACCCGAGGGAGGCTACACCTTC
CASSLSPEGGYTF
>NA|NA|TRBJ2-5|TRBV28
TGTGCCAGCAGGCTATCCCAGCAAGAGACCCAGTACTTC
CASRLSQQETQYF